This entry concerns a single T cell receptor (beta chain). Its binding antigen is unknown. No qualities accompany the bases; no much larger clone lies one base away. Distinct nucleotide sequences in the sample also encode this CDR3. This entry comes from a study of cytomegalovirus exposure and HLA in healthy donors (dated by TCRdb to the late 2010s). Describing the broader study: A later analysis indicated that the 120 validation repertoires were generated on the platform also employed for the approximately 700 repertoires of the first cohort. The aim of the study was to test whether cataloging public T cell receptors could identify signatures of past pathogen exposure. Besides the first cohort of some 670 subjects, a separate validation cohort made up of over 100 different subjects was used. To predict cytomegalovirus infection status, the study combined high-throughput TCR immunosequencing, statistical association of individual TCRs with disease status, and machine learning.

Study-wide conclusions, independent of this receptor: In a later analysis, TCRs clustered in the first cohort were found to also tend to co-occur in the roughly 110 validation repertoires, with about 94% of cluster scores above 0. A later analysis had no HLA typing for the validation cohort, so co-occurrence there was scored across all 110 or so repertoires. In both the original and validation cohorts, the classifier was reported to diagnose cytomegalovirus status with high specificity and sensitivity. While some public TCRs were present in many individuals, most TCR sequences turned up only very rarely across donors. In the study, about 150 TCR beta chains were listed as associated with cytomegalovirus. It was suggested by the authors that the approach could potentially be generalized to other disease states and immunological phenotypes. In vitro tests confirmed that a few of the cytomegalovirus-associated TCR beta chains recognize cytomegalovirus antigens.

Separate from the approximately 700-subject first cohort, the validation cohort of roughly 110 subjects was the group to which the donors belonged. As encoded in the germline V gene (reference sequence), CDR1 is DFQATT while CDR2 is SNEGSKA. V and J are truncated by 3 bases and 3 bases respectively, leaving an intervening sequence of 6 bases. The CDR3 contains 11 residues, cysteine and phenylalanine counted. Only the CDR3 DNA stays, 33 bases, in frame from base 1. Library generation was performed with the immunoSEQ multiplex PCR assay. On the study's bioinformatics: A statistical classification framework was built for diagnosing cytomegalovirus status from the catalog of TCR beta chain sequences. Imported from immuneACCESS, the table was reduced by TCRdb to in-frame sequences with V and J called. These copies leave out some clones; in studies compared against another copy, an unresolved V gene accounts for under half, and the cause of the remainder is not known. That table furnishes V, J and clone size, whereas the DNA furnished D and trimming. Present in this sample are over 100,000 clones, about 88% of which were seen just once. 2% to 2.5% of the sample comes from the top ten.

The chain was built from TRBV20-1 and TRBJ2-7; no D segment can be confidently identified. Sequencing used PBMCs. This TCR was sampled from a woman between 18 and 29 years old in good health and CMV-seronegative. The CDR3 protein: CSARSGYEQYF. The nucleotides read TGCAGTGCTAGGTCGGGCTACGAGCAGTACTTC.